This passage covers 24 T cell receptor beta chains from one sample sequenced in a study of T cell responses to AZD1222 COVID-19 vaccine. The data were produced by immunoSEQ multiplex PCR, yet TCRdb's version contains in-frame clones alone and is incomplete. Altogether about 120,000 clones are present, about 88% being singletons, with the ten largest covering about 3%. This specimen was peripheral blood, taken 28 days after the second AZD1222 dose. These TCRs come from an adult who received the AZD1222 COVID-19 vaccine.

The sample holds one count of this clone. The rearrangement joins TRBV7-9 to TRBJ1-6, with unresolved D. V lost 5 bases to trimming and J lost 9 bases, with 14 bases between them. Germline V CDR1 and CDR2: SEHNR, FQNEAQ (reference sequence). The CDR3 has 14 amino acids. Here the CDR3 reads CASSHYPPISPLHF. The CDR3 nucleotides read TGTGCCAGCAGCCATTACCCCCCGATTTCACCCCTCCACTTT. Combining the CDR3 with reference TRBV7-9 and TRBJ1-6 gives the whole variable domain DTGVSQNPRHKITKRGQNVTFRCDPISEHNRLYWYRQTLGQGPEFLTYFQNEAQLEKSRLLSDRFSAERPKGSFSTLEIQRTEQGDSAMYLCASSHYPPISPLHFGNGTRLTVT.

This clone came up a few times. The rearrangement joins TRBV4-1 to TRBJ1-1; D gene ambiguous. Germline lookup yields CDR1 MGHRA and CDR2 YSYEKL. The CDR3 contains 17 residues. The V end was cut by 4 bases, the J end by 3 bases, with 21 bases between. DNA of the CDR3: TGCGCCAGCAGCCGAGATCTACTATTCCGCGTCGACACTGAAGCTTTCTTT. Residues: CASSRDLLFRVDTEAFF.

V gene TRBV30 combines with J gene TRBJ2-7; 11 positions match TRBD1. After removal of 2 bases from V and 4 bases from J, the junction contained 4 bases not matched to a gene. Germline values: CDR1 GTSNPN, CDR2 SVGIG (reference sequence). This CDR3 region has 14 residues. The CDR3 loop reads CAWSSGTGGYEQYF. As DNA, the CDR3 is TGTGCCTGGAGTTCCGGGACAGGGGGTTACGAGCAGTACTTC. The full variable domain, with the rest looked up from reference TRBV30 and TRBJ2-7, is SQTIHQWPATLVQPVGSPLSLECTVEGTSNPNLYWYRQAAGRGLQLLFYSVGIGQISSEVPQNLSASRPQDRQFILSSKKLLLSDSGFYLCAWSSGTGGYEQYFGPGTRLTVT.

The chain's CDR3 is CASSLGASYNEQFF. The CDR3 coding sequence is TGTGCCAGCAGTTTGGGCGCTTCCTACAATGAGCAGTTCTTC. This chain joins TRBV27 and TRBJ2-1; D is unclear. Trimming removed 3 bases at V and 1 base at J, with 7 bases between. This CDR3 comprises 14 residues. CDR1 MNHEY and CDR2 SMNVEV come from the germline V gene (reference sequence).

The chain is built from TRBV7-9 and TRBJ1-6; the D is unclear. Germline values: CDR1 SEHNR, CDR2 FQNEAQ (reference sequence). V was shortened by 1 base and J by 6 bases, with 10 bases between the two germline ends. There are 15 residues in the CDR3. Written as DNA, the CDR3 is TGTGCCAGCAGCTTAGGAATGGGTACTAATTCACCCCTCCACTTT. Protein: CASSLGMGTNSPLHF.

This chain joins TRBV2 and TRBJ1-2; D possibly corresponds to TRBD1 (5 bases). Trimming took off 2 bases at V and 8 bases at J, with 18 bases between the two ends. Germline CDR1 reads SNHLY; CDR2 reads FYNNEI. There are 15 residues in the CDR3. As DNA, the CDR3 is TGTGCCAGCAGTGAAAACGGGGCCCCCGGGCACGGCTACACCTTC. It yields the protein CASSENGAPGHGYTF.

The CDR3 sequence: CASSQAGNTIYF. The CDR3 DNA reads as TGTGCCAGCAGCCAAGCTGGAAACACCATATATTTT. This sequence joins TRBV3-1 (or the pseudogene TRBV3-2) and TRBJ1-3; the D is unclear. The CDR3 contains 12 residues. Germline V gene lookup returns CDR1 LGHDT and CDR2 YNNKEL (reference sequence). V was clipped by 1 base and J by 2 bases, with 0 bases between them.

The V and J genes are TRBV11-3 and TRBJ1-1, with D hard to call. The CDR3 spans 12 residues. Germline CDR1 SGHNT, CDR2 YENEEA. The germline V and J ends were trimmed by 3 bases and 8 bases, with 10 bases remaining between them. The CDR3 nucleotides read TGTGCCAGCAGCTTGACCACCCTCGAAGCTTTCTTT. Translation gives CASSLTTLEAFF.

This chain joins TRBV9 and TRBJ1-1; 10 nucleotides align to TRBD1. CDR3 length equals 20 residues. The trim removed 0 bases at V and 1 base at J, leaving 15 bases unmatched. Germline values: CDR1 SGDLS, CDR2 YYNGEE. CDR3 in amino acids: CASSVASEGDRGMKNTEAFF. CDR3 DNA sequence: TGTGCCAGCAGCGTAGCTTCGGAGGGGGACAGGGGTATGAAGAACACTGAAGCTTTCTTT.

J is TRBJ1-3 and V is TRBV5-5; 7 bases agree with TRBD1. Looked up from germline, CDR1 is SGHKS and CDR2 is YYEKEE (reference sequence). V shed 4 bases and J 4 bases; nucleotides not matched to a gene: 2. The length of the CDR3 is 13 residues. The CDR3 loop reads CASSTGQGNTIYF. CDR3 nucleotide sequence: TGTGCCAGCAGCACGGGACAGGGAAACACCATATATTTT.

V is TRBV29-1 and J is TRBJ2-1; D call uncertain. Germline loops: CDR1 SQVTM, CDR2 ANQGSEA. The V end lost 4 bases, the J end lost 0 bases, and 4 bases lay between the germline ends. This CDR3 comprises 12 residues. CDR3 amino acids: CSVGNSYNEQFF. CDR3 DNA sequence: TGCAGCGTTGGTAACTCCTACAATGAGCAGTTCTTC.

This clone was counted a few times. The chain employs TRBV2 and TRBJ1-6, with 9 bases that match TRBD1. The J segment lost 12 bases and the V segment lost 8 bases, leaving 5 bases of the junction unmatched. The germline gives CDR1 SNHLY, CDR2 FYNNEI. The length of the CDR3 is 12 residues. For the CDR3, the DNA is TGTGCCAGCTCGACAGGGGGAGGACCCCTCCACTTT. Translating gives CASSTGGGPLHF.

V gene TRBV18 combines with J gene TRBJ1-2; 8 nucleotides align to TRBD1. The germline V gene encodes CDR1 KGHSH and CDR2 LQKENI. The CDR3 extends over 13 amino acids. V shed 3 bases and J 7 bases; nucleotides not matched to a gene: 4. The CDR3 nucleotides read TGTGCCAGCTCACCTGACAGGGGTACTGGCTACACCTTC. This codes for CASSPDRGTGYTF. The variable domain in full, with the rest retrieved from reference TRBV18 and TRBJ1-2, is NAGVMQNPRHLVRRRGQEARLRCSPMKGHSHVYWYRQLPEEGLKFMVYLQKENIIDESGMPKERFSAEFPKEGPSILRIQQVVRGDSAAYFCASSPDRGTGYTFGSGTRLTVV.

The J gene is TRBJ1-5, the V gene TRBV29-1, with D tentatively TRBD1 (6 bases). CDR3 length: 11 amino acids. Germline V gene lookup returns CDR1 SQVTM and CDR2 ANQGSEA. Between the trimmed V and J ends, which lost 0 bases and 14 bases, there was a span of 11 bases. CDR3 sequence reads: CSVEDPPGEHF. CDR3 sequence (DNA): TGCAGCGTTGAAGATCCCCCAGGGGAGCATTTT.

V usage is TRBV27 and J usage is TRBJ1-1; possible D gene TRBD1, 5 bases. The ends were cut back, 8 bases at V and 5 bases at J, with 9 bases in the middle. Per germline, CDR1 MNHEY and CDR2 SMNVEV (reference sequence). The CDR3 loop spans 11 amino acids. The CDR3 spells CASSGRTEAFF. The CDR3 DNA reads as TGTGCCAGCTCAGGGAGAACTGAAGCTTTCTTT.

J is TRBJ1-5 and V is TRBV19, with a tentative D call TRBD1 (5 bases). Trimming pared 1 base from V and 4 bases from J, leaving 23 bases between. In germline, CDR1 is LNHDA, CDR2 SQIVND (reference sequence). The length of the CDR3 is 19 residues. The CDR3 loop reads CASSIASPGRYHPNQPQHF. The CDR3 region has the DNA TGTGCCAGTAGTATAGCGTCTCCAGGGAGGTATCATCCTAATCAGCCCCAGCATTTT.

The chain employs TRBV3-1 (or the pseudogene TRBV3-2) and TRBJ2-7; D not resolved. The CDR3 has 15 residues. Trimming removed 4 bases at V and 2 bases at J, with 15 bases between. Germline V gives CDR1 LGHDT, CDR2 YNNKEL (reference sequence). CDR3 nucleotides: TGTGCCAGCAGCCCAGGTCACGGCGAAGCCTACGAGCAGTACTTC. It encodes CASSPGHGEAYEQYF.

V usage is TRBV10-1 and J usage is TRBJ1-5; no reliable D call. The germline V gene has CDR1 WNHNN and CDR2 SYGVQD (reference sequence). V dropped 0 bases and J dropped 0 bases, with 6 bases sitting between them. The length of the CDR3 is 15 residues. The CDR3 sequence: CASSESIDSNQPQHF. CDR3 sequence (DNA): TGCGCCAGCAGTGAGTCAATTGATAGCAATCAGCCCCAGCATTTT.

This clone was detected only once. This rearrangement joins TRBV5-6 to TRBJ1-5; 7 bases agree with TRBD1. The J segment lost 2 bases and the V segment lost 6 bases, leaving 8 bases of the junction unmatched. This CDR3 is built from 15 residues. Germline CDR1 SGHDT, CDR2 YYEEEE. This CDR3 is CASTEDRLRNQPQHF. The CDR3 DNA follows: TGTGCCAGCACCGAGGACAGGTTGCGCAATCAGCCCCAGCATTTT.

The chain combines TRBV10-3 with TRBJ2-1, with 8 bases that match TRBD2. Trimming at V came to 9 bases and at J to 0 bases, leaving 16 bases not matched to a gene. Germline V CDR1 and CDR2: ENHRY, SYGVKD. The CDR3 totals 18 residues. CDR3 nucleotides: TGTGCCATTTCGAACGGGGGGGGTAGTCAGAGCTCCTACAATGAGCAGTTCTTC. Residues: CAISNGGGSQSSYNEQFF.

This sequence joins TRBV11-3 and TRBJ1-6; 7 nucleotides align to TRBD1. Trimming removed 6 bases from V and 10 bases from J; junction bases left unmatched: 9. Germline V gene lookup returns CDR1 SGHNT and CDR2 YENEEA. The length of the CDR3 is 14 residues. Here the CDR3 reads CASSSGTAWSPLHF. CDR3 coding DNA: TGTGCCAGCAGTTCCGGGACAGCATGGTCACCCCTCCACTTT.

This chain uses TRBV10-3 with TRBJ1-2; the D gene is possibly TRBD1 (5 bases). The CDR3 sequence is 16 residues long. V was shortened by 3 bases and J by 0 bases, with 14 bases between the two germline ends. Germline V lookup: CDR1 ENHRY, CDR2 SYGVKD. The CDR3, as DNA: TGTGCCATCAGTGACTCGGGGGGAGGGGCTAACTATGGCTACACCTTC. Amino acids: CAISDSGGGANYGYTF.

V and J are TRBV5-4 and TRBJ1-2; tentatively, D is TRBD1 (5 bases). The CDR3 loop spans 13 amino acids. Germline V CDR1 and CDR2: SGHNT, YYREEE (reference sequence). V dropped 6 bases and J dropped 7 bases, with 16 bases sitting between them. The CDR3 nucleotides are TGTGCCAGCACCGTGATTGGGGCGCCTGGCTACACCTTC. It codes for CASTVIGAPGYTF.

The V and J genes are TRBV2 and TRBJ2-1; TRBD2 matches at 11 bases. CDR3 length equals 16 residues. Unmatched junction bases numbered 7, after V lost 7 bases and J lost 2 bases. CDR1 and CDR2 from the germline V gene are SNHLY and FYNNEI. CDR3 bases: TGTGCCAGCACAGGTAGCGGGGGGGCAGCCTACAATGAGCAGTTCTTC. Protein product: CASTGSGGAAYNEQFF.